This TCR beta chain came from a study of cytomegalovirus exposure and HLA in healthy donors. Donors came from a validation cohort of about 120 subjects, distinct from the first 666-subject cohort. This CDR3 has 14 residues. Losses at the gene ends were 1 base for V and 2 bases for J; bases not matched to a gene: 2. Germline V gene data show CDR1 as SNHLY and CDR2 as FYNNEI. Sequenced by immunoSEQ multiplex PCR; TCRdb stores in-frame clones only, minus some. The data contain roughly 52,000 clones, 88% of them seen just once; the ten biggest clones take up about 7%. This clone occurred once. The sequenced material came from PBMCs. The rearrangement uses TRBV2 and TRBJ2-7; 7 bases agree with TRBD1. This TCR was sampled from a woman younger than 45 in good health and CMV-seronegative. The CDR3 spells CASSEGQGAYEQYF. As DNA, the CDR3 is TGTGCCAGCAGTGAAGGGCAGGGGGCCTACGAGCAGTACTTC.